Listed here are 19 T cell receptor beta chains from one sample, sequenced in a study of graft-versus-host responses after intestinal transplantation. Profiled with immunoSEQ multiplex PCR; TCRdb holds only in-frame clones, not every one. Of fewer than 120,000 clones listed, around 93% are singletons. Their recognized antigens are unknown. Here the sequenced sample was unstimulated CD8+ T cells sorted from spleen or lymph node cells, taken before intestinal transplant. These TCRs come from a human donor who received an intestinal transplant.

The J gene is TRBJ2-3, the V gene TRBV5-6; D uncertain. Looked up from germline, CDR1 is SGHDT and CDR2 is YYEEEE. The CDR3 runs to 12 residues. V was pared by 0 bases and J by 5 bases, with 4 bases between. CDR3 in amino acids: CASSLEEDTQYF. For the CDR3, the DNA is TGTGCCAGCAGCTTGGAGGAAGATACGCAGTATTTT.

This clone was counted a single time. The rearrangement joins TRBV7-2 to TRBJ2-7; TRBD2 might be the D (7 bases). Germline-derived CDR1 and CDR2 are SGHTA and FQGNSA. Trimming removed 3 bases at V and 0 bases at J, with 15 bases between. The CDR3 totals 16 residues. CDR3 nucleotide sequence: TGTGCCAGCAGCTTGGGGGGCGGGAGAAGCTCCTACGAGCAGTACTTC. Its translation: CASSLGGGRSSYEQYF.

The chain carries TRBV29-1 and TRBJ2-7; the D gene is possibly TRBD2 (6 bases). Trimming took 4 bases from V and 6 from J, leaving 13 bases between them. The germline CDR1 and CDR2 sequences are SQVTM and ANQGSEA. The CDR3 contains 12 residues. This CDR3 is CSVVDGGSEQYF. CDR3 nucleotide sequence: TGCAGCGTTGTTGACGGGGGAAGCGAGCAGTACTTC.

The chain recombines TRBV27 with TRBJ1-1; possible D gene TRBD1, 5 bases. The V end lost 5 bases, the J end lost 8 bases, and 21 bases lay between the germline ends. The CDR3 contains 15 residues. Germline CDR1 is MNHEY and CDR2 is SMNVEV (reference sequence). The CDR3 sequence is CASSPSPSGTKEAFF. The CDR3 DNA is TGTGCCAGCAGTCCCTCCCCATCCGGGACCAAGGAAGCTTTCTTT.

The chain has TRBV7-6 and TRBJ2-5, with D tentatively TRBD1 or TRBD2 (6 bases each). This CDR3 comprises 16 residues. The germline V and J ends were trimmed by 1 base and 0 bases, with 12 bases remaining between them. Germline CDR1 and CDR2: SGHVS and FNYEAQ. The CDR3 loop is CASSLEGGGYQETQYF. The CDR3 nucleotides are TGTGCCAGCAGCTTAGAGGGGGGTGGTTACCAAGAGACCCAGTACTTC.

This clone came up once. The chain carries TRBV5-4 and TRBJ1-2; a possible D gene is TRBD1 (6 bases). CDR1 is SGHNT, CDR2 YYREEE, per germline (reference sequence). CDR3 length equals 14 residues. V dropped 0 bases and J dropped 8 bases, with 14 bases sitting between them. This CDR3 is CASSLVGGHQGYTF. The CDR3, as DNA: TGTGCCAGCAGCTTGGTGGGGGGGCATCAAGGCTACACCTTC.

This clone has a count of ten or more. V usage is TRBV28 and J usage is TRBJ2-7; TRBD1 or TRBD2 may be the D gene (5 bases each). The V gene's germline CDR1 is MDHEN and CDR2 SYDVKM. The CDR3 spans 16 residues. V shed 6 bases and J shed 3 bases, with 21 bases lying between them. CDR3 DNA sequence: TGTGCCAGCAGGGCGCCGACTTTAGGGACCTTCTACGAGCAGTACTTC. It translates to CASRAPTLGTFYEQYF.

This sequence joins TRBV5-1 and TRBJ2-1, with a tentative D call TRBD2 (5 bases). Germline CDR1 and CDR2: SGHRS and YFSETQ. The V end was cut by 3 bases, the J end by 0 bases, with 13 bases between. The length of the CDR3 is 16 residues. Here the CDR3 DNA reads TGCGCCAGCAGCTACCGGACTCGTAGCTCCTACAATGAGCAGTTCTTC. This codes for CASSYRTRSSYNEQFF.

The rearrangement joins TRBV9 to TRBJ1-1; possibly TRBD1 for D (6 bases). With 0 bases removed from V and 7 bases from J, the gap between germline ends came to 13 bases. From germline, CDR1 is SGDLS and CDR2 YYNGEE. The CDR3 sequence is 14 residues long. CDR3 sequence: CASSVVPGAGEAFF. The CDR3 DNA reads as TGTGCCAGCAGCGTAGTACCAGGGGCAGGTGAAGCTTTCTTT.

The chain employs TRBV4-2 and TRBJ2-3; possible D gene TRBD2, 5 bases. CDR3 size: 14 residues. CDR1 and CDR2 (germline): LGHNA, YNFKEQ. V was clipped by 1 base and J by 1 base, with 6 bases between them. Written as DNA, the CDR3 is TGTGCCAGCAGCCAAGGGACTCGCACAGATACGCAGTATTTT. Translated: CASSQGTRTDTQYF.

The chain is built from TRBV27 and TRBJ1-3, with TRBD1 matching over 7 bases. CDR1 and CDR2 from the germline V gene are MNHEY and SMNVEV (reference sequence). V lost 5 bases to trimming and J lost 7 bases; unmatched junction nucleotides: 14. The CDR3 contains 16 residues. DNA for the CDR3: TGTGCCAGCAGTCCAAGACCGGGACAGTCTAGGAACACCATATATTTT. Amino acids: CASSPRPGQSRNTIYF.

The chain recombines TRBV5-6 with TRBJ1-1; D is undetermined. Germline CDR1 and CDR2: SGHDT and YYEEEE. The length of the CDR3 is 13 residues. V was shortened by 0 bases and J by 1 base, with 4 bases between the two germline ends. CDR3 nucleotides: TGTGCCAGCAGCTTGGAGTGGAACACTGAAGCTTTCTTT. It yields the protein CASSLEWNTEAFF.

J is TRBJ1-1 and V is TRBV20-1; D remains unclear. Trimming took off 3 bases at V and 6 bases at J, with 8 bases between the two ends. The CDR3 sequence is 11 residues long. Germline CDR1 DFQATT, CDR2 SNEGSKA (reference sequence). CDR3 sequence (DNA): TGCAGTGCTAGGGTGCGCGCTGAAGCTTTCTTT. As protein: CSARVRAEAFF.

This rearrangement joins TRBV28 to TRBJ2-7; TRBD1 aligns across 9 bases. Germline V gives CDR1 MDHEN, CDR2 SYDVKM. V lost 9 bases, J lost 3 bases, and 3 bases stayed unmatched. This CDR3 is 12 amino acids long. In DNA form, the CDR3 reads TGTGCCAGTGGGACAGGGCGCTACGAGCAGTACTTC. This codes for CASGTGRYEQYF.

The gene calls are TRBV6-6 and TRBJ1-2; the D is unclear. Looked up from germline, CDR1 is MNHNY and CDR2 is SVGAGI (reference sequence). V was shortened by 6 bases and J by 8 bases, with 16 bases between the two germline ends. This CDR3 contains 13 residues. CDR3 coding DNA: TGTGCCAGCAGCTCTCCCCCGACCGAAGGCTACACCTTC. Residues: CASSSPPTEGYTF.

This chain uses TRBV2 with TRBJ2-7; 7 positions match TRBD2. This CDR3 comprises 16 residues. CDR1 is SNHLY, CDR2 FYNNEI, per germline. V trimming: 1 base; J trimming: 2 bases; junction bases outside the gene matches: 8. The CDR3 region is CASSEGRVAGPYEQYF. The CDR3 DNA reads as TGTGCCAGCAGTGAAGGGAGGGTAGCGGGTCCCTACGAGCAGTACTTC.

The CDR3 region has the DNA TGTGCCAGCAGTTACTCGCACCGGGACACAAGACGACCCCAGCATTTT. Translation: CASSYSHRDTRRPQHF. This rearrangement joins TRBV6-5 to TRBJ1-5; a possible D gene is TRBD1 (6 bases). V was pared by 0 bases and J by 10 bases, with 19 bases between. Per germline, CDR1 MNHEY and CDR2 SVGAGI. The CDR3 contains 16 residues.

The V and J genes are TRBV6-6 and TRBJ1-1; no definite D call. Trimming took 7 bases from V and 4 from J, leaving 10 bases between them. The CDR3 length is 12 residues. The germline gives CDR1 MNHNY, CDR2 SVGAGI (reference sequence). This CDR3 reads CASIVGRTEAFF. In DNA, the CDR3 is TGTGCCAGCATAGTTGGTCGCACTGAAGCTTTCTTT.

The J gene is TRBJ1-2, the V gene TRBV6-6; tentative D call: TRBD1 (5 bases). From germline, CDR1 is MNHNY and CDR2 SVGAGI (reference sequence). Between the trimmed V and J ends, which lost 0 bases and 8 bases, there was a span of 10 bases. This CDR3 spans 13 amino acids. Here the CDR3 reads CASSYSGGVGYTF. The CDR3 DNA reads as TGTGCCAGCAGTTACTCGGGGGGGGTCGGCTACACCTTC.